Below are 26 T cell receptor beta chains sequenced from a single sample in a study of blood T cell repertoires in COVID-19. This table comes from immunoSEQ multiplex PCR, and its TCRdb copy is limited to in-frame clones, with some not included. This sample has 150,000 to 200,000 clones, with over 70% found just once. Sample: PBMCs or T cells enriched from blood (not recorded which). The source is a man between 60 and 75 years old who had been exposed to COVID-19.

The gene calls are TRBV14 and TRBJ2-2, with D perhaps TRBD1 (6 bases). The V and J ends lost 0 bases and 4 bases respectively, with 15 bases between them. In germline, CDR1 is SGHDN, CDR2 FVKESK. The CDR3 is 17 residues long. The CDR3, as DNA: TGTGCCAGCAGCCAAGAATACAGGGTACGGGGCACCGGGGAGCTGTTTTTT. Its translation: CASSQEYRVRGTGELFF.

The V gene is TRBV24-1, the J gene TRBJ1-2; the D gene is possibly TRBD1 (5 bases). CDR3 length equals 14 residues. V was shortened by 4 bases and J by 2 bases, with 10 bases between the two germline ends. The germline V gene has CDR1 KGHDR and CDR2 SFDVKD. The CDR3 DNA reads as TGTGCCACCAGTGAACAGACAGACAACTATGGCTACACCTTC. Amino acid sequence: CATSEQTDNYGYTF.

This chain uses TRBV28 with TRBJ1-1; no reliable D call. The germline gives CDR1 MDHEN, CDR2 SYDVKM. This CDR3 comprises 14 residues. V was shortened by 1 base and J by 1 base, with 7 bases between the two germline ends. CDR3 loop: CASSLFLANTEAFF. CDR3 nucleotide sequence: TGTGCCAGCAGTTTATTCCTGGCGAACACTGAAGCTTTCTTT.

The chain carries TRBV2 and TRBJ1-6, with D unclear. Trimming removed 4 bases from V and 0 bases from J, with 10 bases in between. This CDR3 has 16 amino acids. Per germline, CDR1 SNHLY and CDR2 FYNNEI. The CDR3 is CASSGVRSSYNSPLHF. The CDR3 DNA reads TGTGCCAGCAGTGGAGTCAGGTCCTCCTATAATTCACCCCTCCACTTT.

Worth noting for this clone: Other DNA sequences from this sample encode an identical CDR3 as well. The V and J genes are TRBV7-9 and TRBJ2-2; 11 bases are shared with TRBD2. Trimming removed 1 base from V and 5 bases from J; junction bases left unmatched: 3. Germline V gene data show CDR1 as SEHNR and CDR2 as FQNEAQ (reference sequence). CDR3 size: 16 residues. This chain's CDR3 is CASSLGLAGRTGELFF. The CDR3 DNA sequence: TGTGCCAGCAGCTTAGGACTAGCGGGACGGACCGGGGAGCTGTTTTTT. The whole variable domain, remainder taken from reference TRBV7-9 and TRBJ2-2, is DTGVSQNPRHKITKRGQNVTFRCDPISEHNRLYWYRQTLGQGPEFLTYFQNEAQLEKSRLLSDRFSAERPKGSFSTLEIQRTEQGDSAMYLCASSLGLAGRTGELFFGEGSRLTVL.

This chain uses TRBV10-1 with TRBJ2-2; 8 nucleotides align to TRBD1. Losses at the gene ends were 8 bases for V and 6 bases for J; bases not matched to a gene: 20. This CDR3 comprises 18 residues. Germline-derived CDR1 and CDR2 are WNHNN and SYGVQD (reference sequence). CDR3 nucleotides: TGCGCCAGCGCCCCCGCGAGGAGAGCAGGGGGCGTAGCCGGGGAGCTGTTTTTT. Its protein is CASAPARRAGGVAGELFF.

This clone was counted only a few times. CDR3 sequence reads: CAITADRVGGELFF. CDR3 DNA: TGTGCCATCACCGCCGACAGGGTAGGCGGGGAGCTGTTTTTT. The V call is TRBV10-3, the J call TRBJ2-2; 7 bases map to TRBD1. The CDR3 loop spans 14 amino acids. J was trimmed by 7 bases and V by 7 bases; bases with no gene match: 9. Germline CDR1 is ENHRY and CDR2 is SYGVKD.

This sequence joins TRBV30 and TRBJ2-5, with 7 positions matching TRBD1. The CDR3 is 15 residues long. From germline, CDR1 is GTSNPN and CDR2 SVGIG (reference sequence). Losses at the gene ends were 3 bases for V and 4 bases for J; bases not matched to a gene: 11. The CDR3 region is CAWRDRSEFGETQYF. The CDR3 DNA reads TGTGCCTGGAGGGACAGGTCAGAATTTGGAGAGACCCAGTACTTC.

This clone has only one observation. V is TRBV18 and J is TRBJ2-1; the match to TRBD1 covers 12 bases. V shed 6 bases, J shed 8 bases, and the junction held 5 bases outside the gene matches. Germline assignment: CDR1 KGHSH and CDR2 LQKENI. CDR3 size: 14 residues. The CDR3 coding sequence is TGTGCCAGCTCCCGGGACAGGGGGCAAGATGAGCAGTTCTTC. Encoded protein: CASSRDRGQDEQFF.

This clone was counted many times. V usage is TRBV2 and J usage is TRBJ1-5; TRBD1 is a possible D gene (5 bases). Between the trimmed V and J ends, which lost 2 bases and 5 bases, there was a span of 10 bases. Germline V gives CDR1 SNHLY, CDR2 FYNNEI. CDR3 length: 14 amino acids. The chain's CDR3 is CASSELGGDQPQHF. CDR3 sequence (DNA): TGTGCCAGCAGTGAACTCGGGGGGGATCAGCCCCAGCATTTT. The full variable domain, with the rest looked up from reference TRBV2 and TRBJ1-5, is EPEVTQTPSHQVTQMGQEVILRCVPISNHLYFYWYRQILGQKVEFLVSFYNNEISEKSEIFDDQFSVERPDGSNFTLKIRSTKLEDSAMYFCASSELGGDQPQHFGDGTRLSIL.

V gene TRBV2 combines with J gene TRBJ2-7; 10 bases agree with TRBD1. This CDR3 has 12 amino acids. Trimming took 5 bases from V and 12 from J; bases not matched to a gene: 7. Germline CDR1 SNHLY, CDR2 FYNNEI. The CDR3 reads CASSNWDRGAYF. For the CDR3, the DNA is TGTGCCAGCAGTAATTGGGACAGGGGTGCGTACTTC.

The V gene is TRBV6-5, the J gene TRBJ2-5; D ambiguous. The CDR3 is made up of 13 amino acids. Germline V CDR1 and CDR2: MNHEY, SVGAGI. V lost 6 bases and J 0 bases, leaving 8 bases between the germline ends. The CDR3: CASREIDQETQYF. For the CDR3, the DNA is TGTGCCAGCAGAGAGATCGACCAAGAGACCCAGTACTTC.

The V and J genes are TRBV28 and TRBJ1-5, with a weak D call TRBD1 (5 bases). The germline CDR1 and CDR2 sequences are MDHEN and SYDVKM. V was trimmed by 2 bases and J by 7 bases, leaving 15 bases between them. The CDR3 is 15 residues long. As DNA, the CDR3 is TGTGCCAGCAGTTTACGAATGGGGGGGACCCAGCCCCAGCATTTT. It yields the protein CASSLRMGGTQPQHF.

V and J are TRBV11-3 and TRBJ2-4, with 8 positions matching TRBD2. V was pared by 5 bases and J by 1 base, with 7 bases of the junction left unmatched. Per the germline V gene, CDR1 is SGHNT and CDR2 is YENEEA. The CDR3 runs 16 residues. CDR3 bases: TGTGCCAGCAGCCTGATAGCGGGAATGGCCAAAAACATTCAGTACTTC. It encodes CASSLIAGMAKNIQYF.

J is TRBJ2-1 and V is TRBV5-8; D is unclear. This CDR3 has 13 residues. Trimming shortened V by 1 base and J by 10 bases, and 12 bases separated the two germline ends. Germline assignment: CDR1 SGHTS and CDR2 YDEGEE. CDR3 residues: CASSLLLAWEQFF. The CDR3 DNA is TGTGCCAGCAGCTTGCTTTTAGCATGGGAGCAGTTCTTC. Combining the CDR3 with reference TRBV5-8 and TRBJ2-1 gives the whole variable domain EAGVTQSPTHLIKTRGQQATLRCSPISGHTSVYWYQQALGLGLQFLLWYDEGEERNRGNFPPRFSGRQFPNYSSELNVNALELEDSALYLCASSLLLAWEQFFGPGTRLTVL.

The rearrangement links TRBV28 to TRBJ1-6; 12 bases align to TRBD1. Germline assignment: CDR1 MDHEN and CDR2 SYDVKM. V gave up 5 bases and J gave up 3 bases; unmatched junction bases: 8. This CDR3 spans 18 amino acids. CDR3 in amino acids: CASSPPGQGAFYNSPLHF. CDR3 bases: TGTGCCAGCAGTCCTCCGGGACAGGGGGCTTTCTATAATTCACCCCTCCACTTT.

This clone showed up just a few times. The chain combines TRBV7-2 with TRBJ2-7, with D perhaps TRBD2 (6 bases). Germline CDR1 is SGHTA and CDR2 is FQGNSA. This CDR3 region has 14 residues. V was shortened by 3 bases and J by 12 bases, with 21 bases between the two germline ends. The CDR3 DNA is TGTGCCAGCAGCTTTGGTGTTCTTGGTACTAGCCCGTACTTC. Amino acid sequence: CASSFGVLGTSPYF.

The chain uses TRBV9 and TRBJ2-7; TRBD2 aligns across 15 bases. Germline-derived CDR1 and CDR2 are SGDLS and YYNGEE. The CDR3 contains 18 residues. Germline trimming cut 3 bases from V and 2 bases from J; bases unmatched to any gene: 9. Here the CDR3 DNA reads TGTGCCAGCAGCGCCAGGGGACTAGCGGGAGGTTCCCCCTACGAGCAGTACTTC. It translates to CASSARGLAGGSPYEQYF.

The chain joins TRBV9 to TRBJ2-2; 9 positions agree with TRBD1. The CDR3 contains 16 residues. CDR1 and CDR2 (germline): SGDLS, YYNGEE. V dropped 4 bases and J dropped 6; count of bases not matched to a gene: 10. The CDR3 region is CASSPQTGGLAGELFF. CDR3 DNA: TGTGCCAGCAGCCCCCAGACAGGGGGGCTCGCCGGGGAGCTGTTTTTT.

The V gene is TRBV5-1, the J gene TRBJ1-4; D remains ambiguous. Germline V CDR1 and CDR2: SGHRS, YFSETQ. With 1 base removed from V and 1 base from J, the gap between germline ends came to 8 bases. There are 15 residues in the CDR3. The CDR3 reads CASSLSGVTNEKLFF. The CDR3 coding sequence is TGCGCCAGCAGCTTGTCCGGGGTAACTAATGAAAAACTGTTTTTT.

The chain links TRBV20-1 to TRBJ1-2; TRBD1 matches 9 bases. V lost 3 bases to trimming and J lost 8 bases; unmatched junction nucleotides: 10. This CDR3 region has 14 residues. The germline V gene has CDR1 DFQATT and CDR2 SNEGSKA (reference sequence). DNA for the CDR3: TGCAGTGCTAGTCCGGGACAGGGAGCGCGGGGCTACACCTTC. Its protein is CSASPGQGARGYTF.

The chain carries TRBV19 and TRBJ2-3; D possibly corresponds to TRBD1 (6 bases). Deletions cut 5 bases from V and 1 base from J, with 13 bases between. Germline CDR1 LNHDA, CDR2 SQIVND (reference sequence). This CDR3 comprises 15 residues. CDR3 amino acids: CASSATGFGTDTQYF. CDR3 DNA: TGTGCCAGTAGTGCCACAGGGTTCGGCACAGATACGCAGTATTTT.

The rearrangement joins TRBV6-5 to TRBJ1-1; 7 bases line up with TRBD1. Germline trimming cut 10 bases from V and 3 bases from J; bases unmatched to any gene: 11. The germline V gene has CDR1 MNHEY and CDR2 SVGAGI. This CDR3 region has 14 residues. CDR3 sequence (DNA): TGTGCCACCAAGAATAGGGGGCTATACACTGAAGCTTTCTTT. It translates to CATKNRGLYTEAFF.

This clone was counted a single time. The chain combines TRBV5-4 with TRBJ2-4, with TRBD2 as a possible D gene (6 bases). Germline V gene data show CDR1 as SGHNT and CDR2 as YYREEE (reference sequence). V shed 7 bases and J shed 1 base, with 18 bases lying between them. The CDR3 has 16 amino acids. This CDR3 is CASSRPGVQAKNIQYF. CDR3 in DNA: TGTGCCAGCTCGCGACCGGGAGTGCAGGCCAAAAACATTCAGTACTTC.

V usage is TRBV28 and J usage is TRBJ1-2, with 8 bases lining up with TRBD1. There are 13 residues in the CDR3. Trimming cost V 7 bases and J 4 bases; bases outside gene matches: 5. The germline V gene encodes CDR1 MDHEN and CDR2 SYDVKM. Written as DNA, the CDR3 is TGTGCCAGCAATATGGGACAGGTCTATGGCTACACCTTC. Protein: CASNMGQVYGYTF.

The CDR3 sequence: CASSYGSGTEAFF. The CDR3 DNA reads as TGTGCCAGCAGTTACGGCTCGGGCACTGAAGCTTTCTTT. The genes are TRBV6-6 and TRBJ1-1; unclear D gene. The CDR3 runs 13 residues. Germline values: CDR1 MNHNY, CDR2 SVGAGI (reference sequence). Trimming removed 2 bases at V and 4 bases at J, with 8 bases between.